One T cell receptor (beta chain) is described in this entry. This sample stems from a study of T cell changes during pregnancy in multiple sclerosis. V dropped 4 bases and J dropped 11 bases, with 17 bases sitting between them. This CDR3 has 13 residues. In germline, CDR1 is SNHLY, CDR2 FYNNEI. The repertoire was sequenced with immunoSEQ multiplex PCR; TCRdb's copy has only in-frame clones and lacks some. The profile shows under 55,000 clones, around 90% of them singletons. The chain joins TRBV2 to TRBJ1-2; no firm D call. Sequenced material: CD4+ T cells from peripheral blood mononuclear cells, taken after pregnancy. This TCR derives from a female donor in good health, enrolled as a control in a pregnancy study. The DNA for the CDR3 is TGTGCCAGCAGTGGTGGTAGTTCTATGAGGTACACCTTC. It specifies CASSGGSSMRYTF. The whole variable domain, remainder taken from reference TRBV2 and TRBJ1-2, is EPEVTQTPSHQVTQMGQEVILRCVPISNHLYFYWYRQILGQKVEFLVSFYNNEISEKSEIFDDQFSVERPDGSNFTLKIRSTKLEDSAMYFCASSGGSSMRYTFGSGTRLTVV.